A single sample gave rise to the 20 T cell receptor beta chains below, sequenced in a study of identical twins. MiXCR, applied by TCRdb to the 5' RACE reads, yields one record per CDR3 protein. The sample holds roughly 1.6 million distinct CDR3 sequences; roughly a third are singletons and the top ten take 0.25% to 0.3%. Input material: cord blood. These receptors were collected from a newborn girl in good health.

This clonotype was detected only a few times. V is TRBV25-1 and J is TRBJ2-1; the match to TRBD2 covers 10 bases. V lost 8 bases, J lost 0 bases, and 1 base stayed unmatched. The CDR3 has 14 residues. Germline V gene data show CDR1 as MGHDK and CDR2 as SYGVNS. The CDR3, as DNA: TGTGCCAGCGCTAGCGGGAGCTCCTACAATGAGCAGTTCTTC. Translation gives CASASGSSYNEQFF.

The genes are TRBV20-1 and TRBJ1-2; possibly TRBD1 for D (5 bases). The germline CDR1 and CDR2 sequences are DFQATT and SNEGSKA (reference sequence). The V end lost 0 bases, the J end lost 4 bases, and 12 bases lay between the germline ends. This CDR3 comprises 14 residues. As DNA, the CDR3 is TGCAGTGCTAGAGAGGGGGGGAGCGGCTATGGCTACACCTTC. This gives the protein CSAREGGSGYGYTF.

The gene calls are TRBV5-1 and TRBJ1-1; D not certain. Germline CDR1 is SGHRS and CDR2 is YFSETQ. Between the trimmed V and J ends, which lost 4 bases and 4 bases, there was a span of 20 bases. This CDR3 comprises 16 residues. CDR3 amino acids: CASSPRSGETSTEAFF. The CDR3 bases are TGCGCCAGCAGCCCCCGGAGTGGGGAGACCTCCACTGAAGCTTTCTTT.

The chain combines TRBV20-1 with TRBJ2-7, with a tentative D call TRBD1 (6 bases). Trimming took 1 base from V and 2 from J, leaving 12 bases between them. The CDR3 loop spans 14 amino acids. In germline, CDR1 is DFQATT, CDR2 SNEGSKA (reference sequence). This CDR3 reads CSARGQGSPYEQYF. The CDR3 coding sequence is TGCAGTGCTAGAGGGCAGGGGAGCCCCTACGAGCAGTACTTC.

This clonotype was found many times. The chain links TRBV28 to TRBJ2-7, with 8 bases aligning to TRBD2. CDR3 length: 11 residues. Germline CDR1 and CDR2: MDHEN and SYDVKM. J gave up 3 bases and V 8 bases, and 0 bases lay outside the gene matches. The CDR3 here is CASGTSYEQYF. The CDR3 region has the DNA TGTGCCAGCGGGACTAGCTACGAGCAGTACTTC.

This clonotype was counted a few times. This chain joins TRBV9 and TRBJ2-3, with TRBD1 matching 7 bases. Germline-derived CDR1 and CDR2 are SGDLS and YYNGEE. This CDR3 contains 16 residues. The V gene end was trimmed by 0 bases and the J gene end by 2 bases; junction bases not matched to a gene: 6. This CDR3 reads CASSVGSRGPTDTQYF. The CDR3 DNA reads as TGTGCCAGCAGCGTAGGGTCGAGGGGGCCCACAGATACGCAGTATTTT.

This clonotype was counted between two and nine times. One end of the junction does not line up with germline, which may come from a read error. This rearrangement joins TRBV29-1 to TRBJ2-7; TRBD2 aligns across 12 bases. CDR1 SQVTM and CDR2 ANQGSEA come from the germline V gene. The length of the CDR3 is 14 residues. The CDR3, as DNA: TGCAGCTTTGAAAGGACTAGCGGGAAATACGAGCAGTACTTC. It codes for CSFERTSGKYEQYF.

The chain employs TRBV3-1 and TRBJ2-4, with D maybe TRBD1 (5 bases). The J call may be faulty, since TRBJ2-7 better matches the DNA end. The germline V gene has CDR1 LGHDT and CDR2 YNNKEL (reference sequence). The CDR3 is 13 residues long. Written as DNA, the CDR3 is TGTGCCAGCAGCGATCAGGGCTCCTACGAGCAGTACTTC. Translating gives CASSDQGSYEQYF.

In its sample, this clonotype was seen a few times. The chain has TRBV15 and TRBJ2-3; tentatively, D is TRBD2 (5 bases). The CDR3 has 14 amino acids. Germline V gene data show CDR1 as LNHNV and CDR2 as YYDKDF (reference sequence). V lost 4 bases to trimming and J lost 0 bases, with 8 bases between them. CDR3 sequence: CATSIWTSTDTQYF. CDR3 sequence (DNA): TGTGCCACCAGCATCTGGACTAGCACAGATACGCAGTATTTT. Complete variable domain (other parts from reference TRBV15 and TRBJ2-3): DAMVIQNPRYQVTQFGKPVTLSCSQTLNHNVMYWYQQKSSQAPKLLFHYYDKDFNNEADTPDNFQSRRPNTSFCFLDIRSPGLGDTAMYLCATSIWTSTDTQYFGPGTRLTVL.

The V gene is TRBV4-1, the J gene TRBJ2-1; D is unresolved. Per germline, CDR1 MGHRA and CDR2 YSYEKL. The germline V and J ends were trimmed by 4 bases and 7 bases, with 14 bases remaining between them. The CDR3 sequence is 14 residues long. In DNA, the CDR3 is TGCGCCAGCAGCCCGACGGGTTTGGGGAATGAGCAGTTCTTC. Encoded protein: CASSPTGLGNEQFF.

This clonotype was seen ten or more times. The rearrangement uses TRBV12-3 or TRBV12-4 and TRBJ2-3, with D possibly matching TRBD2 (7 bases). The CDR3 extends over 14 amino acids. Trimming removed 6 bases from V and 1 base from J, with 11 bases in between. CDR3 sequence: CASSWGGGTDTQYF. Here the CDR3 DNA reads TGTGCCAGCAGCTGGGGGGGCGGCACAGATACGCAGTATTTT.

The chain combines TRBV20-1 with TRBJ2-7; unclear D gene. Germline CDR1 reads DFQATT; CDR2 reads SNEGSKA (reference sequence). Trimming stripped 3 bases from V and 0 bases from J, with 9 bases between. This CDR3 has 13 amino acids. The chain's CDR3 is CSARERSSYEQYF. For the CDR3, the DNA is TGCAGTGCTAGGGAACGGAGCTCCTACGAGCAGTACTTC.

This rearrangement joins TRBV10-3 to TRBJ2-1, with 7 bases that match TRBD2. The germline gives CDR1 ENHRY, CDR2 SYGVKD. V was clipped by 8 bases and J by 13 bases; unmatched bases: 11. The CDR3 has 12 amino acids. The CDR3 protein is CAIAAGKETQFF. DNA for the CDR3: TGTGCCATCGCAGCGGGAAAAGAGACCCAGTTCTTC.

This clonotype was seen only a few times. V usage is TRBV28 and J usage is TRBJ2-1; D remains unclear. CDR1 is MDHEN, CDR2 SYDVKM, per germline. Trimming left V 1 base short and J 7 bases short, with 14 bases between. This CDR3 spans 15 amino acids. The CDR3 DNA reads TGTGCCAGCAGTTTATCCAGTCGTCCACTAAATGAGCAGTTCTTC. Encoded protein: CASSLSSRPLNEQFF.

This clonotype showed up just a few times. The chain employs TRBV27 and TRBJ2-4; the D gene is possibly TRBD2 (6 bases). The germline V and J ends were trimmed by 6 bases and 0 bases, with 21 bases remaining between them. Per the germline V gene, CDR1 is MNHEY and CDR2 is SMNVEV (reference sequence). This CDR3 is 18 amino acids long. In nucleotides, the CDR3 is TGTGCCAGCAGGGGAACTCTTAGGGACTTAATAGCCAAAAACATTCAGTACTTC. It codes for CASRGTLRDLIAKNIQYF.

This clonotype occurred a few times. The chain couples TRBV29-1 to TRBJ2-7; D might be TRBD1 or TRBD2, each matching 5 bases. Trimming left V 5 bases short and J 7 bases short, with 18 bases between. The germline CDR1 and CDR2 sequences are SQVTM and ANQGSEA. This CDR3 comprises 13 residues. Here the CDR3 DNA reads TGCAGCGTTCAACGGGACGCCTGGGGGGAGCAGTACTTC. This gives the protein CSVQRDAWGEQYF.

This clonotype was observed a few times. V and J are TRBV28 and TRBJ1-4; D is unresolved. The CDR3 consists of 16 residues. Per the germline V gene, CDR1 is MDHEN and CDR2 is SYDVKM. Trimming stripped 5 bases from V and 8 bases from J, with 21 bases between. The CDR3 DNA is TGTGCCAGCAGTCCCGAGGTCACTCTTAATAAGGAAAAACTGTTTTTT. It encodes CASSPEVTLNKEKLFF. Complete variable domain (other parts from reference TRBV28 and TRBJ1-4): DVKVTQSSRYLVKRTGEKVFLECVQDMDHENMFWYRQDPGLGLRLIYFSYDVKMKEKGDIPEGYSVSREKKERFSLILESASTNQTSMYLCASSPEVTLNKEKLFFGSGTQLSVL.

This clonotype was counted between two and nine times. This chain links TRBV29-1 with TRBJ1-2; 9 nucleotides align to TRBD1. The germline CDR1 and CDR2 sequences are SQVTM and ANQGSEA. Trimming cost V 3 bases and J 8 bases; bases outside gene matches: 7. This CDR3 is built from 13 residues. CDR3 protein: CSVERTGGEGYTF. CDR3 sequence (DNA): TGCAGCGTTGAGAGAACAGGGGGCGAGGGCTACACCTTC. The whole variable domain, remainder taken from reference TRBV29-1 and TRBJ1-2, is SAVISQKPSRDICQRGTSLTIQCQVDSQVTMMFWYRQQPGQSLTLIATANQGSEATYESGFVIDKFPISRPNLTFSTLTVSNMSPEDSSIYLCSVERTGGEGYTFGSGTRLTVV.

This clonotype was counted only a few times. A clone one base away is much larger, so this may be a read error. The CDR3 DNA follows: TGCAGCACAAAGAAGGACAGCCGGCAGGGTGGCTACACCTTC. Translating gives CSTKKDSRQGGYTF. The chain combines TRBV29-1 with TRBJ1-2; weak D call: TRBD1 (6 bases). Germline CDR1 and CDR2: SQVTM and ANQGSEA. The V and J ends lost 8 bases and 7 bases respectively, with 23 bases between them. The CDR3 is made up of 14 amino acids.

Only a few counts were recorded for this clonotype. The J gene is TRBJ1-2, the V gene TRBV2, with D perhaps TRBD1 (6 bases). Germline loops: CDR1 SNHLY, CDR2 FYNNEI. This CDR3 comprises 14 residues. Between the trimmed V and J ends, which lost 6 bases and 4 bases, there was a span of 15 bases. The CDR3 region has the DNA TGTGCCAGCAGCCAAAGGGGGTTGGTCTATGGCTACACCTTC. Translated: CASSQRGLVYGYTF.